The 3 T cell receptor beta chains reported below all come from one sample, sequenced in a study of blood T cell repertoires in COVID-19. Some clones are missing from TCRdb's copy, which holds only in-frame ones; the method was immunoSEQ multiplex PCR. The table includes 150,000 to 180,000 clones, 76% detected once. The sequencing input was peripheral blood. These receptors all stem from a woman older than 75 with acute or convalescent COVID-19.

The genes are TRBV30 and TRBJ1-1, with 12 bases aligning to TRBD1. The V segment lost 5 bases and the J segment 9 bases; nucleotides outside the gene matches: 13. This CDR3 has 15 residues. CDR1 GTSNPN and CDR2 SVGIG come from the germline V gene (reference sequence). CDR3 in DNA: TGTGCCTGGGTTGGGACAGGGGGCCCTGGGGTTAAAGCTTTCTTT. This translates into CAWVGTGGPGVKAFF. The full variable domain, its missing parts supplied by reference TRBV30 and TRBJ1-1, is SQTIHQWPATLVQPVGSPLSLECTVEGTSNPNLYWYRQAAGRGLQLLFYSVGIGQISSEVPQNLSASRPQDRQFILSSKKLLLSDSGFYLCAWVGTGGPGVKAFFGQGTRLTVV.

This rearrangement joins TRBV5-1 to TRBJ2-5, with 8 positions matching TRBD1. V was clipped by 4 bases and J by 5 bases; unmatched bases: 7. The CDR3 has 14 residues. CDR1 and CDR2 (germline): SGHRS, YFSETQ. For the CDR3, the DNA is TGCGCCAGCAGCGAGCAGGGGGCGTCTGAGACCCAGTACTTC. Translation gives CASSEQGASETQYF.

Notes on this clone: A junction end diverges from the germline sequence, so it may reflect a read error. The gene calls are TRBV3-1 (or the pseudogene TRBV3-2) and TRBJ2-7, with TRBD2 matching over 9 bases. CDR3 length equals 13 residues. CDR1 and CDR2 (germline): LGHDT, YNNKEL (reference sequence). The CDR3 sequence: CASSPQGLAGMDF. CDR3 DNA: TGTGCCAGCAGCCCCCAAGGGCTAGCGGGGATGGACTTC.